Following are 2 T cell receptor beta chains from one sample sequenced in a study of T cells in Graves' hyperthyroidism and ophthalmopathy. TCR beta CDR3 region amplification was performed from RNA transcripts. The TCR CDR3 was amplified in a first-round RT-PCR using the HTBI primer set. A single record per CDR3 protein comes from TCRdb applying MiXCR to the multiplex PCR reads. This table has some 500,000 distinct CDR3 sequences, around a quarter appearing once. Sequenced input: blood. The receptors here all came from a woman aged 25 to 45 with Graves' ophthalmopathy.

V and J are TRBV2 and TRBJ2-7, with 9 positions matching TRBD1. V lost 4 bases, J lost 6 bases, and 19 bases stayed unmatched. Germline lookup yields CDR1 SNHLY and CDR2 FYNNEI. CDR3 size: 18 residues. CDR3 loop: CASSAGPSDRGPRFEQYF. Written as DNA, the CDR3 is TGTGCCAGCAGTGCTGGACCCTCGGACAGGGGCCCACGGTTCGAGCAGTACTTC.

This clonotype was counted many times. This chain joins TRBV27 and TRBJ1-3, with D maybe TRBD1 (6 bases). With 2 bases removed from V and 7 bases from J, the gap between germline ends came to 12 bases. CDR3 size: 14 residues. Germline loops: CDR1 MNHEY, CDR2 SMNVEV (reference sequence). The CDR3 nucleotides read TGTGCCAGCAGTTTACAGGGGTTGAGTAACACCATATATTTT. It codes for CASSLQGLSNTIYF.